What follows are 30 T cell receptor beta chains derived from one specimen sequenced in a study of PD-L1 blockade in urothelial cancer. Regarding time point: pretreatment peripheral blood. Measured with immunoSEQ multiplex PCR; TCRdb has only the in-frame clones, and not every one. This sample has roughly 120,000 clones, with around 85% found just once. The specimen comprised PBMCs, sampled around atezolizumab (anti-PD-L1) treatment. The source is a man aged 50-59 years with urothelial cancer.

This chain links TRBV27 with TRBJ2-3; the D gene is possibly TRBD2 (5 bases). Germline V CDR1 and CDR2: MNHEY, SMNVEV (reference sequence). Between the trimmed V and J ends, which lost 1 base and 1 base, there was a span of 9 bases. The CDR3 length is 15 residues. In DNA, the CDR3 is TGTGCCAGCAGTTTATGGGGAGACCGCACAGATACGCAGTATTTT. Translation: CASSLWGDRTDTQYF.

The chain recombines TRBV9 with TRBJ2-4; D is perhaps TRBD1 (5 bases). Germline loops: CDR1 SGDLS, CDR2 YYNGEE. The CDR3 loop spans 16 amino acids. Trimming removed 0 bases from V and 9 bases from J, with 19 bases in between. This chain's CDR3 is CASSVGWGPKKSIQYF. In DNA, the CDR3 is TGTGCCAGCAGCGTAGGGTGGGGCCCAAAGAAGAGCATTCAGTACTTC.

The gene calls are TRBV14 and TRBJ2-7; D is perhaps TRBD1 (6 bases). Germline lookup yields CDR1 SGHDN and CDR2 FVKESK. The CDR3 contains 15 residues. The V and J ends lost 4 bases and 0 bases respectively, with 13 bases between them. CDR3 region: CASSRWTVGSYEQYF. The DNA for the CDR3 is TGTGCCAGCAGCCGTTGGACAGTGGGCTCCTACGAGCAGTACTTC.

CDR3 nucleotide sequence: TGTGCCAGCAGCAAAGTAGAAAGAGCGGCGGAGAAGCCTGGCGAGCAGTACTTC. Amino acids: CASSKVERAAEKPGEQYF. V gene TRBV21-1 combines with J gene TRBJ2-7; the tabulated D call, TRBD2, remains unverified against the DNA. TRBV21-1 is assigned pseudogene status. The CDR3 length is 18 residues.

The chain uses TRBV7-9 and TRBJ1-2; a weak D match, TRBD1 (6 bases). CDR1 is SEHNR, CDR2 FQNEAQ, per germline (reference sequence). V was cut by 2 bases and J by 2 bases, with 15 bases left in between. This CDR3 is built from 16 residues. The CDR3 nucleotides read TGTGCCAGCAGCTTAAGGGCCCCGACAGGAAACTATGGCTACACCTTC. Its protein is CASSLRAPTGNYGYTF.

This clone turned up a few times. The chain employs TRBV6-5 and TRBJ2-5, with TRBD2 matching 12 bases. The CDR3 is 14 residues long. The junction had 2 bases not matched to a gene; V was cut back by 5 bases and J by 4 bases. Germline CDR1 and CDR2: MNHEY and SVGAGI. CDR3 bases: TGTGCCAGCAGTAAGGGACTAGCGGGAGAGACCCAGTACTTC. It yields the protein CASSKGLAGETQYF.

This rearrangement joins TRBV28 to TRBJ2-5, with a possible D match to TRBD2 (5 bases). V was shortened by 3 bases and J by 7 bases, with 12 bases between the two germline ends. The CDR3 sequence is 13 residues long. Germline CDR1 MDHEN, CDR2 SYDVKM. The CDR3 loop reads CASSFGKKVTQYF. As DNA, the CDR3 is TGTGCCAGCAGTTTCGGGAAGAAGGTGACCCAGTACTTC.

This clone was detected a few times. The chain has TRBV25-1 and TRBJ1-6, with no clear D. The CDR3 contains 15 residues. The germline gives CDR1 MGHDK, CDR2 SYGVNS. V lost 2 bases and J lost 3, with 8 bases in between. The CDR3 sequence: CASSERGNYNSPLHF. CDR3 DNA sequence: TGTGCCAGCAGTGAACGCGGGAACTATAATTCACCCCTCCACTTT. Based on the CDR3 plus reference TRBV25-1 and TRBJ1-6, the full variable domain is EADIYQTPRYLVIGTGKKITLECSQTMGHDKMYWYQQDPGMELHLIHYSYGVNSTEKGDLSSESTVSRIRTEHFPLTLESARPSHTSQYLCASSERGNYNSPLHFGNGTRLTVT.

The V and J genes are TRBV5-6 and TRBJ2-3; 15 bases agree with TRBD2. J lost 4 bases, V lost 4 bases, and 4 bases had no gene match. This CDR3 is built from 16 residues. The V gene's germline CDR1 is SGHDT and CDR2 YYEEEE. Here the CDR3 reads CASSLRTSGRADTQYF. In DNA, the CDR3 is TGTGCCAGCAGCCTTAGGACTAGCGGGAGGGCAGATACGCAGTATTTT.

The CDR3 is CASSLNGGGGEQFF. In DNA, the CDR3 is TGTGCCAGCAGCTTAAATGGGGGCGGGGGTGAGCAGTTCTTC. The chain joins TRBV7-9 to TRBJ2-1, with D possibly TRBD2 on 7 matching bases. V was clipped by 2 bases and J by 9 bases, with 14 bases between them. Germline-derived CDR1 and CDR2 are SEHNR and FQNEAQ (reference sequence). The CDR3 is 14 residues long.

CDR3 nucleotide sequence: TGTGCCAGCAGCATAACAGGGCTGGGGACGGGTGGCTACACCTTC. Encoded protein: CASSITGLGTGGYTF. The genes are TRBV7-2 and TRBJ1-2; tentatively, D is TRBD1 (6 bases). Deletions cut 5 bases from V and 7 bases from J, with 20 bases between. Germline V gene sequence: CDR1 SGHTA, CDR2 FQGNSA. The CDR3 totals 15 residues. Filled out from reference TRBV7-2 and TRBJ1-2, the complete variable domain reads GAGVSQSPSNKVTEKGKDVELRCDPISGHTALYWYRQSLGQGLEFLIYFQGNSAPDKSGLPSDRFSAERTGGSVSTLTIQRTQQEDSAVYLCASSITGLGTGGYTFGSGTRLTVV.

The rearrangement uses TRBV6-5 and TRBJ1-6, with D perhaps matching TRBD1 (6 bases). Trimming stripped 0 bases from V and 6 bases from J, with 9 bases between. This CDR3 has 15 residues. Germline V gives CDR1 MNHEY, CDR2 SVGAGI. The chain's CDR3 is CASSYSKDSNSPLHF. CDR3 nucleotides: TGTGCCAGCAGTTACTCGAAGGACAGTAATTCACCCCTCCACTTT.

The genes are TRBV5-1 and TRBJ2-7; a weak D match, TRBD1 (5 bases). V dropped 6 bases and J dropped 0 bases, with 13 bases sitting between them. Germline values: CDR1 SGHRS, CDR2 YFSETQ. This CDR3 contains 14 residues. The CDR3 protein is CASKPTDFSYEQYF. CDR3 coding DNA: TGCGCCAGCAAGCCGACAGACTTCTCCTACGAGCAGTACTTC.

The chain uses TRBV7-9 and TRBJ2-7; a possible D gene is TRBD1 (7 bases). V lost 5 bases and J 2 bases, leaving 13 bases between the germline ends. This CDR3 has 14 amino acids. In germline, CDR1 is SEHNR, CDR2 FQNEAQ (reference sequence). The DNA of the CDR3 is TGTGCCAGCAGCCAGGGGGGAGTCGCCTACGAGCAGTACTTC. Translated, it gives CASSQGGVAYEQYF.

The genes are TRBV7-9 and TRBJ2-3; tentative D call: TRBD1 (6 bases). CDR1 and CDR2 (germline): SEHNR, FQNEAQ (reference sequence). This CDR3 is 16 amino acids long. V was trimmed by 1 base and J by 0 bases, leaving 11 bases between them. As DNA, the CDR3 is TGTGCCAGCAGCTTAGGGACAGCTTCTAGCACAGATACGCAGTATTTT. Its translation: CASSLGTASSTDTQYF.

This chain joins TRBV7-6 and TRBJ2-5; D remains ambiguous. V lost 1 base, J lost 4 bases, and 10 bases lay in between. The CDR3 has 14 amino acids. CDR1 is SGHVS, CDR2 FNYEAQ, per germline. The CDR3 DNA is TGTGCCAGCAGCTTAGTTCCAGGTGCAGAGACCCAGTACTTC. Amino acids: CASSLVPGAETQYF.

The chain links TRBV21-1 to TRBJ2-1; no DNA check was done on the table's D call, TRBD1. TRBV21-1 is tagged as a pseudogene. This CDR3 has 10 residues. CDR3 region: CAISVNEQFF. The CDR3 nucleotides are TGTGCCATTTCAGTTAATGAGCAGTTCTTC.

The rearrangement links TRBV6-1 to TRBJ1-2; no firm D call. The germline V gene has CDR1 MNHNS and CDR2 SASEGT. V was clipped by 3 bases and J by 4 bases, with 9 bases between them. The CDR3 consists of 13 residues. The CDR3 here is CASSDELSYGYTF. The DNA of the CDR3 is TGTGCCAGCAGTGACGAACTCTCCTATGGCTACACCTTC.

The V gene is TRBV28, the J gene TRBJ1-2; TRBD1 might be the D (5 bases). Trimming pared 6 bases from V and 8 bases from J, leaving 25 bases between. Germline V gives CDR1 MDHEN, CDR2 SYDVKM. The CDR3 has 16 residues. CDR3 DNA sequence: TGTGCCAGCAGGGGGGGGATGGGGGTGGTGTCGTGGGGCTACACCTTC. Its protein product is CASRGGMGVVSWGYTF.

The table lists this clone with a few counts. The chain uses TRBV7-9 and TRBJ2-7; D is ambiguous. The V gene's germline CDR1 is SEHNR and CDR2 FQNEAQ (reference sequence). Deletions cut 5 bases from V and 7 bases from J, with 9 bases between. This CDR3 is 11 amino acids long. CDR3 loop: CASSLAREQYF. DNA for the CDR3: TGTGCCAGCAGCCTTGCTAGGGAGCAGTACTTC.

V is TRBV5-1 and J is TRBJ1-2, with TRBD1 matching over 7 bases. The ends lost 4 bases at V and 6 bases at J; junction bases unmatched: 9. The CDR3 is 14 amino acids. Germline-derived CDR1 and CDR2 are SGHRS and YFSETQ. The CDR3 nucleotides read TGCGCCAGCAGCATTCAGACAGGGAAGGATGGCTACACCTTC. This gives the protein CASSIQTGKDGYTF.

This clone appeared once. The gene calls are TRBV28 and TRBJ1-2, with TRBD1 identical over 10 bases. Trimming removed 5 bases from V and 3 bases from J; junction bases left unmatched: 6. This CDR3 is 15 amino acids long. The germline gives CDR1 MDHEN, CDR2 SYDVKM. CDR3 in amino acids: CASSPTGGPHYGYTF. In DNA, the CDR3 is TGTGCCAGCAGTCCGACAGGGGGCCCCCACTATGGCTACACCTTC.

The CDR3 region is CASSQTPGLAGDRDEQFF. The CDR3 nucleotides are TGTGCCAGCAGCCAAACCCCGGGACTAGCGGGAGATCGCGATGAGCAGTTCTTC. This rearrangement joins TRBV14 to TRBJ2-1, with 14 nucleotides matching TRBD2. This CDR3 has 18 amino acids. Germline V gene data show CDR1 as SGHDN and CDR2 as FVKESK. The J segment lost 8 bases and the V segment lost 2 bases, leaving 11 bases of the junction unmatched.

The chain carries TRBV5-1 and TRBJ2-2, with 8 positions matching TRBD2. The CDR3 extends over 16 amino acids. Trimming cost V 2 bases and J 0 bases; bases outside gene matches: 3. Germline loops: CDR1 SGHRS, CDR2 YFSETQ. The CDR3 loop reads CASSFTSGANTGELFF. In DNA, the CDR3 is TGCGCCAGCAGCTTTACTAGCGGAGCGAACACCGGGGAGCTGTTTTTT. The full variable domain, rest sourced from reference TRBV5-1 and TRBJ2-2, is KAGVTQTPRYLIKTRGQQVTLSCSPISGHRSVSWYQQTPGQGLQFLFEYFSETQRNKGNFPGRFSGRQFSNSRSEMNVSTLELGDSALYLCASSFTSGANTGELFFGEGSRLTVL.

The sample holds one count of this clone. This sequence joins TRBV5-1 and TRBJ2-2; D is unresolved. With 1 base removed from V and 3 bases from J, the gap between germline ends came to 7 bases. In germline, CDR1 is SGHRS, CDR2 YFSETQ. This CDR3 spans 14 amino acids. The CDR3 DNA is TGCGCCAGCAGCTTGACCCCGGACACCGGGGAGCTGTTTTTT. It yields the protein CASSLTPDTGELFF.

The CDR3 DNA reads TGCGCCAGCAGCGCGAGACAGATCTCTAGCACAGATACGCAGTATTTT. This encodes CASSARQISSTDTQYF. The chain has TRBV5-1 and TRBJ2-3, with D possibly matching TRBD1 (5 bases). The CDR3 is made up of 16 amino acids. With 4 bases removed from V and 0 bases from J, the gap between germline ends came to 15 bases. Looked up from germline, CDR1 is SGHRS and CDR2 is YFSETQ.

This clone has just one count. The chain carries TRBV10-3 and TRBJ1-2; possibly TRBD1 for D (6 bases). The germline gives CDR1 ENHRY, CDR2 SYGVKD. This CDR3 spans 13 amino acids. V was clipped by 6 bases and J by 1 base, with 9 bases between them. The CDR3 is CAISQGSNYGYTF. The CDR3 coding sequence is TGTGCCATCAGCCAGGGGAGTAACTATGGCTACACCTTC.

The chain employs TRBV19 and TRBJ1-1; maybe TRBD1 (6 bases). Germline CDR1 and CDR2: LNHDA and SQIVND (reference sequence). Trimming took off 2 bases at V and 0 bases at J, with 13 bases between the two ends. The CDR3 totals 16 residues. Here the CDR3 reads CASSIRVGALNTEAFF. As DNA, the CDR3 is TGTGCCAGTAGTATACGGGTGGGGGCGTTGAACACTGAAGCTTTCTTT.

The rearrangement uses TRBV6-1 and TRBJ2-5; the match to TRBD2 covers 14 bases. Trimming removed 4 bases from V and 0 bases from J; junction bases left unmatched: 4. There are 17 residues in the CDR3. Germline loops: CDR1 MNHNS, CDR2 SASEGT. The CDR3 DNA sequence: TGTGCCAGCAGTGGACTAGCGGGAGGGCCGAACCAAGAGACCCAGTACTTC. Its translation: CASSGLAGGPNQETQYF.

The rearrangement links TRBV19 to TRBJ2-7, with TRBD1 matching over 9 bases. The CDR3 runs to 15 residues. CDR1 is LNHDA, CDR2 SQIVND, per germline (reference sequence). The ends lost 3 bases at V and 0 bases at J; junction bases unmatched: 3. Here the CDR3 reads CASSMGTGSSYEQYF. CDR3 coding DNA: TGTGCCAGTAGTATGGGGACAGGGAGCTCCTACGAGCAGTACTTC.